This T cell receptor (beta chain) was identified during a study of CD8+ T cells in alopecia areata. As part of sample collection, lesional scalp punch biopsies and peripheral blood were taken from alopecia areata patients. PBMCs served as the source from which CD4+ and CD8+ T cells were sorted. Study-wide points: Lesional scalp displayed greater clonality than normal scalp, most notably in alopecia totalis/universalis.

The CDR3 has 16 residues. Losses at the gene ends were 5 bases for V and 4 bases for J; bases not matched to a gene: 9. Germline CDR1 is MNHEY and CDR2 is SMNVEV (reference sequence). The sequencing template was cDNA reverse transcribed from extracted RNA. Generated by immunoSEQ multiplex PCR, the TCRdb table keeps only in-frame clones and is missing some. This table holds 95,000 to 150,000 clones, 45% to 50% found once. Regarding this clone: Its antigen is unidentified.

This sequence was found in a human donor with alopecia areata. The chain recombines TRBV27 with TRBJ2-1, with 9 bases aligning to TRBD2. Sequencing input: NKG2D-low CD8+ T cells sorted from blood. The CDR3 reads CASSPEGLAGYNEQFF. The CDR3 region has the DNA TGTGCCAGCAGTCCAGAGGGACTAGCAGGTTACAATGAGCAGTTCTTC.